The text below deals with one T cell receptor (beta chain). Its antigen remains unidentified. Data came from immunoSEQ multiplex PCR; TCRdb stores just in-frame clones and leaves some out. The table shows tens of thousands of clones, with about four fifths occurring only once. This sample was included in a study of vaccination effects on CD4 cells after COVID-19. CD4+ T cells specific for antigen were expanded with viral peptide pools by the ViraFEST assay before sequencing. Investigators separated out CD4+ T cells once less than 11 days of culture had passed. Vaccine recipients had no previous SARS-CoV-2 infection; their nucleocapsid antibodies were negative. This CDR3 has 15 residues. Trimming took off 3 bases at V and 3 bases at J, with 12 bases between the two ends. Germline CDR1 reads LNHDA; CDR2 reads SQIVND (reference sequence).

The source of this sequence is a human donor who received a COVID-19 vaccine. The sample here was CD4+ T cells from PBMCs cultured with HCoV-NL63 spike peptides, taken before COVID-19 vaccination. The chain employs TRBV19 and TRBJ1-5; weak D call: TRBD1 (5 bases). CDR3 loop: CASSIIRVDNQPQHF. The CDR3 nucleotides read TGTGCCAGTAGTATCATCAGGGTGGACAATCAGCCCCAGCATTTT.